These 17 T cell receptor beta chains were all obtained from the same sample, sequenced in a study of vaccination and CD4 T cells after COVID-19. Treatment reported: approximately 10-day PBMC culture with coronavirus spike peptide pools or control peptides (ViraFEST assay). The unexposed donor gave CD4+ T cells before the COVID-19 pandemic (2011-2018). No antigens are known for them. The study sequenced cultured CD4+ T cell DNA using the Oncomine TCR Beta short-read assay. Genomic DNA was drawn out of CD4+ T cells grown in culture. TCRdb reanalysed the PCR reads using MiXCR and keeps one entry per CDR3 protein. Of about 9,000 distinct CDR3 sequences in the sample, 36% were seen once. The sample comprised CD4+ T cells from blood, cultured in vitro. The receptors stem from a human donor in good health.

The gene calls are TRBV7-3 and TRBJ2-3; 10 bases fit TRBD1. Looked up from germline, CDR1 is SGHTA and CDR2 is FQGTGA. The CDR3 runs 18 residues. The junction had 12 bases not matched to a gene; V was cut back by 5 bases and J by 1 base. In DNA form, the CDR3 reads TGTGCCAGCAGCCCAACCAGACAGGGGGCTGTAGGCACAGATACGCAGTATTTT. Translated, it gives CASSPTRQGAVGTDTQYF.

By sample fraction, this clonotype is medium-sized. The rearrangement joins TRBV20-1 to TRBJ1-5, with D unclear. Germline V CDR1 and CDR2: DFQATT, SNEGSKA (reference sequence). Trimming removed 7 bases at V and 9 bases at J, with 22 bases between. The CDR3 covers 14 residues. In DNA, the CDR3 is TGCAGTGGGATAGATGGGCCGGTTGGACGGCCCCAGCATTTT. Translating gives CSGIDGPVGRPQHF.

The table lists this clonotype with a few counts. The chain is built from TRBV6-5 and TRBJ2-7; 7 bases are shared with TRBD2. Trimming at V came to 2 bases and at J to 1 base, leaving 8 bases not matched to a gene. Germline values: CDR1 MNHEY, CDR2 SVGAGI. This CDR3 comprises 16 residues. DNA for the CDR3: TGTGCCAGCAGTTACGGGGCGGGAGAGGAATCCTACGAGCAGTACTTC. It translates to CASSYGAGEESYEQYF.

The gene calls are TRBV5-1 and TRBJ2-7; 9 nucleotides line up with TRBD1. With 4 bases clipped from V and 2 bases from J, the junction kept 7 bases outside the gene matches. This CDR3 has 15 residues. Germline V gives CDR1 SGHRS, CDR2 YFSETQ. CDR3 protein: CASSPRTGEPYEQYF. The CDR3 DNA reads TGCGCCAGCAGCCCCCGGACAGGGGAGCCCTACGAGCAGTACTTC.

The chain links TRBV7-3 to TRBJ2-3; D remains unclear. CDR3 length: 12 residues. V lost 1 base and J 1 base, leaving 0 bases between the germline ends. Germline V gene sequence: CDR1 SGHTA, CDR2 FQGTGA. As DNA, the CDR3 is TGTGCCAGCAGCTTAAGCACAGATACGCAGTATTTT. It specifies CASSLSTDTQYF.

By proportion, this clonotype is medium-sized. This sequence joins TRBV20-1 and TRBJ1-2; D is possibly TRBD1 (5 bases). The V end was cut by 4 bases, the J end by 6 bases, with 15 bases between. Germline V gene data show CDR1 as DFQATT and CDR2 as SNEGSKA (reference sequence). The CDR3 contains 13 residues. DNA for the CDR3: TGCAGTGCTACTGTTCGACAGATCCATGGCTACACCTTC. Its translation is CSATVRQIHGYTF.

This chain joins TRBV4-1 and TRBJ1-1; D perhaps matches TRBD1 (5 bases). Trimming removed 4 bases from V and 1 base from J, with 13 bases in between. Germline loops: CDR1 MGHRA, CDR2 YSYEKL. The CDR3 length is 15 residues. This CDR3 reads CASSPWGRKNTEAFF. As DNA, the CDR3 is TGCGCCAGCAGCCCCTGGGGACGGAAGAACACTGAAGCTTTCTTT.

This clonotype was seen a handful of times. The J gene is TRBJ1-1, the V gene TRBV6-5, with D possibly TRBD1 on 6 matching bases. The CDR3 covers 12 residues. Germline CDR1 reads MNHEY; CDR2 reads SVGAGI. V lost 2 bases and J 10 bases, leaving 11 bases between the germline ends. The CDR3 bases are TGTGCCAGCAGTTACAAGGGGGTCGGAGCTTTCTTT. Its protein is CASSYKGVGAFF.

The chain has TRBV19 and TRBJ1-1, with D unresolved. The CDR3 spans 11 residues. V dropped 5 bases and J dropped 4 bases, with 5 bases sitting between them. Germline assignment: CDR1 LNHDA and CDR2 SQIVND (reference sequence). CDR3 amino acids: CASSDLTEAFF. The CDR3 nucleotides are TGTGCCAGTAGTGATCTCACTGAAGCTTTCTTT.

This clonotype has a handful of counts. This chain uses TRBV15 with TRBJ2-1; the D gene is possibly TRBD1 (5 bases). V dropped 4 bases and J dropped 3 bases, with 13 bases sitting between them. CDR3 length equals 15 residues. Germline assignment: CDR1 LNHNV and CDR2 YYDKDF (reference sequence). Here the CDR3 reads CATSKLQDNYNEQFF. The DNA of the CDR3 is TGTGCCACCAGCAAGTTACAGGACAACTACAATGAGCAGTTCTTC.

The rearrangement joins TRBV6-2 or TRBV6-3 to TRBJ2-5, with D maybe TRBD1 (6 bases). Trimming left V 2 bases short and J 2 bases short, with 15 bases between. Looked up from germline, CDR1 is MNHEY and CDR2 is SVGEGT. CDR3 length: 16 amino acids. The CDR3 loop reads CASSYVTGNKQETQYF. The CDR3 DNA is TGTGCCAGCAGTTACGTAACAGGGAACAAGCAAGAGACCCAGTACTTC.

The chain uses TRBV5-1 and TRBJ2-7, with a tentative D call TRBD2 (6 bases). CDR1 and CDR2 (germline): SGHRS, YFSETQ. The CDR3 length is 13 residues. V was cut by 1 base and J by 5 bases, with 10 bases left in between. The CDR3 nucleotides are TGCGCCAGCAGCTTGCCGGGAGCCAACGAGCAGTACTTC. Residues: CASSLPGANEQYF.

To note about this clonotype: An end of the junction does not agree with germline; a read error may underlie this. V and J are TRBV20-1 and TRBJ2-1; no clear D. The CDR3 is made up of 18 amino acids. Germline lookup yields CDR1 DFQATT and CDR2 SNEGSKA (reference sequence). The CDR3 loop is CSARVQMVGSSSCNEQFF. The CDR3 nucleotides read TGCAGTGCTAGAGTTCAGATGGTCGGAAGTAGCTCCTGCAATGAGCAGTTCTTC.

The J gene is TRBJ2-3, the V gene TRBV5-4; D remains unclear. This CDR3 has 13 amino acids. Germline loops: CDR1 SGHNT, CDR2 YYREEE (reference sequence). The V end lost 1 base, the J end lost 0 bases, and 3 bases lay between the germline ends. In nucleotides, the CDR3 is TGTGCCAGCAGCTTGCCGAGCACAGATACGCAGTATTTT. Translating it yields CASSLPSTDTQYF.

The chain recombines TRBV7-6 with TRBJ2-7; the D gene is possibly TRBD1 (6 bases). Deletions cut 1 base from V and 0 bases from J, with 22 bases between. CDR1 SGHVS and CDR2 FNYEAQ come from the germline V gene. There are 19 residues in the CDR3. CDR3 amino acids: CASSLVVGALSSASYEQYF. As DNA, the CDR3 is TGTGCCAGCAGCTTAGTAGTGGGGGCTCTGAGTAGCGCCTCCTACGAGCAGTACTTC.

The genes are TRBV19 and TRBJ2-7, with TRBD1 identical over 7 bases. With V trimmed by 1 base and J by 3 bases, 6 bases remained unmatched. The CDR3 is 15 residues long. Germline CDR1 LNHDA, CDR2 SQIVND (reference sequence). CDR3 amino acids: CASSIGRDSYYEQYF. CDR3 coding DNA: TGTGCCAGTAGTATAGGTAGGGACAGTTACTACGAGCAGTACTTC.

The chain couples TRBV5-8 to TRBJ2-7; unclear D gene. V was cut by 5 bases and J by 5 bases, with 14 bases left in between. The CDR3 contains 13 residues. Germline CDR1 is SGHTS and CDR2 is YDEGEE. CDR3 sequence reads: CASSWLMAHEQYF. Here the CDR3 DNA reads TGTGCCAGCAGTTGGTTAATGGCCCACGAGCAGTACTTC.